This entry concerns a single TCR beta chain. The study assigned cohorts using participant-reported clinical history. This record belongs to a study of blood T cell repertoires in COVID-19. Produced via immunoSEQ multiplex PCR; TCRdb's table is partial and in-frame only. The sample records 380,000 or so clones, roughly 90% being singletons. This sequence originates from a woman aged 25 to 45 with acute COVID-19. Sequenced input: PBMCs or T cells enriched from blood (not recorded which).

This CDR3 reads CASSNNSGANVLTF. The CDR3, as DNA: TGTGCCAGCTCAAATAACTCTGGGGCCAACGTCCTGACTTTC. The chain carries TRBV18 and TRBJ2-6; D is uncertain. The germline gives CDR1 KGHSH, CDR2 LQKENI. The CDR3 is 14 residues long. Trimming pared 5 bases from V and 0 bases from J, leaving 5 bases between.